A selection of T cell receptor beta chains follows, all from one sample in a study of CD8+CD57+ T cells in acquired aplastic anemia. Each CDR3 protein is one row after TCRdb ran MiXCR on the reads. The sample has around 210,000 distinct CDR3 sequences, 50% to 70% seen once. The sequenced sample was sorted CD4+, CD8+, or CD8+CD57+ T cells (not recorded which) from PBMCs. These receptors came from a human donor with aplastic anemia. Both conserved end residues are trimmed from each CDR3. Part of the rows lack a size; the others show once, few, many or a class for expanded clones.

cdr3_aa,v_call,clone_size,j_call
ASSWDSGAYEQY,TRBV12-3/TRBV12-4,once,TRBJ2-7
ASSSGTGRSPLH,TRBV11-3,-,TRBJ1-6
SAAPAGELIAYGYT,TRBV20-1,-,TRBJ1-2
ASSVGDRENSPLH,TRBV2,-,TRBJ1-6
ASSTDLNTEAF,TRBV2,few,TRBJ1-1
ASSQSGPPGETQY,TRBV14,-,TRBJ2-5
SVEGRAAGTEAF,TRBV29-1,-,TRBJ1-1
ASSQWREVTDTQY,TRBV7-3,-,TRBJ2-3
ASSERQGWGEQY,TRBV10-2,-,TRBJ2-7
ATTRAVSGYEQY,TRBV15,-,TRBJ2-7
ASSPLGDRAHEQY,TRBV4-1,once,TRBJ2-7
ASSEGASGTGVQY,TRBV2,-,TRBJ2-4
SARDWDSPDANQPQH,TRBV20-1,-,TRBJ1-5
ASSLVSGGPWNIQY,TRBV5-6,few,TRBJ2-4
ASSESFQPNYGYT,TRBV10-1,few,TRBJ1-2
ASSLGGMNTEAF,TRBV5-1,-,TRBJ1-1
ASSQDVPNSPLH,TRBV2,once,TRBJ1-6
ASSSTGDGTYGYT,TRBV7-2,-,TRBJ1-2
ASSPRDRSSYEQY,TRBV7-2,-,TRBJ2-7
ASSPLPRVVSPLH,TRBV9,-,TRBJ1-6
ATSLPGGFDTQY,TRBV24-1,-,TRBJ2-3
ASSGTSGRVYEQY,TRBV11-2,once,TRBJ2-7
ASSVELAGGQETQY,TRBV9,many,TRBJ2-5
ASSTPGTSGVNEQF,TRBV2,-,TRBJ2-1
SARGRSRDGRTPQETQY,TRBV20-1,few,TRBJ2-5
ATSRDWYQVEAL,TRBV15,-,TRBJ1-1
ATSKTGDSYNEQF,TRBV24-1,once,TRBJ2-1
ASSLWGGGNQPQH,TRBV6-5,-,TRBJ1-5
ASSQTSFRGNEQF,TRBV7-9,-,TRBJ2-1
ASSLGGPVEQY,TRBV12-3/TRBV12-4,many,TRBJ2-7
ASSVGQVRSYEQY,TRBV11-2,-,TRBJ2-7
ASSPTGTDQYEQY,TRBV11-2,-,TRBJ2-7
SARGLHANTGELF,TRBV20-1,-,TRBJ2-2
ASSVAQGAYEQY,TRBV2,-,-
DLLLSVCPSKDGNTIY,TRBV10-3,-,TRBJ1-3
ASSYRQQPAGHEQY,TRBV5-5,-,TRBJ2-7
ASTGAVVATNEKLF,TRBV10-2,-,TRBJ1-4
ASSVVSSQGYT,TRBV9,once,TRBJ1-2
ASSLDGGYT,TRBV5-4,-,TRBJ1-2
ASSLPGGRMGDTQY,TRBV7-3,-,TRBJ2-3
ASSSRWVRAHEQY,TRBV2,-,TRBJ2-7
ASTLSGGVVADTQY,TRBV7-3,-,TRBJ2-3
SARDGGANTEAF,TRBV20-1,-,TRBJ1-1
ASSKTGVGGYNEQF,TRBV7-2,-,TRBJ2-1